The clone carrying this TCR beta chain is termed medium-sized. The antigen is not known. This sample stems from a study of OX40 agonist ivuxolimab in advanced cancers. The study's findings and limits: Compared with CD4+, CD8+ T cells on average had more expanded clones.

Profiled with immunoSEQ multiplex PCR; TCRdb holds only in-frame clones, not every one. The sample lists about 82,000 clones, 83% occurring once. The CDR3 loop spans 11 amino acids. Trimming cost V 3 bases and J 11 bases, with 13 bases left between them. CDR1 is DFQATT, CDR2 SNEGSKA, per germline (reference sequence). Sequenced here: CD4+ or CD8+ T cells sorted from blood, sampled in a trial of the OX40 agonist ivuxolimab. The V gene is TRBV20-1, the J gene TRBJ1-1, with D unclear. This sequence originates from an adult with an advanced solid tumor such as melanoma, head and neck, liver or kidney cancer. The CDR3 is CSASYASRAFF. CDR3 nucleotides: TGCAGTGCTAGTTATGCCTCGAGGGCTTTCTTT.